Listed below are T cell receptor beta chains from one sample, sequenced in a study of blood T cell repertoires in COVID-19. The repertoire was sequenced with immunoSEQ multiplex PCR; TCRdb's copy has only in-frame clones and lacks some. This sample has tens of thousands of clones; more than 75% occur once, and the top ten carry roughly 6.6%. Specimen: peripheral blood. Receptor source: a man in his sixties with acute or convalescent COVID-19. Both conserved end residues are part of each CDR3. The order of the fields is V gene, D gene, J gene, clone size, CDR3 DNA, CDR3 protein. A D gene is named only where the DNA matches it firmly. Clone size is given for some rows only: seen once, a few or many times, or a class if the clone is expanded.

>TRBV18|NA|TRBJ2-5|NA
TGTGCCAGCTCACCCGAAGAGACCCAGTACTTC
CASSPEETQYF
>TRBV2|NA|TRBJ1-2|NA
TGTGCCAGCAGTGAAGAGGCAGGGGATAACTATGGCTACACCTTC
CASSEEAGDNYGYTF
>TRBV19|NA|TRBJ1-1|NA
TGTGCCAGTAGTATAGGGAGGGTTGGGGGACTCGGCACTGAAGCTTTCTTT
CASSIGRVGGLGTEAFF
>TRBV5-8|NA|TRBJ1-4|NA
TGTGCCAGCAGCTTGACAGGTCCTAATGAAAAACTGTTTTTT
CASSLTGPNEKLFF
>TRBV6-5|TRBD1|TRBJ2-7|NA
TGTGCCAGCAGACCCGACAGGGGCGAGCAGTACTTC
CASRPDRGEQYF
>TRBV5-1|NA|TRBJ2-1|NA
TGCGCCAGCAGCCCGAGGGGCGGGGGCCTTTACAATGAGCAGTTCTTC
CASSPRGGGLYNEQFF
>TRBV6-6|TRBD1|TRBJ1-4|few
TGTGCCAGCAGCCTCGGGACAGGGTTCGTTGGTGAAAAACTGTTTTTT
CASSLGTGFVGEKLFF
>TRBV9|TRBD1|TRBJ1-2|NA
TGTGCCAGCGCTAAAGGACAGGGGGACTATGGCTACACCTTC
CASAKGQGDYGYTF
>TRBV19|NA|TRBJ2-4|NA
TGTGCCAGTAGTGGCGGGCAGGCTATAGCCAAAAACATTCAGTACTTC
CASSGGQAIAKNIQYF
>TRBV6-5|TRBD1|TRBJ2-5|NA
TGTGCCAGCAGACGAACAGGGGGCCCGGTAGAGACCCAGTACTTC
CASRRTGGPVETQYF
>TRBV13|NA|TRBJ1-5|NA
TGTGCCAGCAGCTTTAGTAGCAATCAGCCCCAGCATTTT
CASSFSSNQPQHF
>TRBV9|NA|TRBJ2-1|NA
TGTGCCAGCAGCGTAGGAGGCAACGGGGTCAATGAGCAGTTCTTC
CASSVGGNGVNEQFF
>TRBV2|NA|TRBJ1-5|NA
TGTGCCAGCAGTGAAGCAAGACAGAACAATCAGCCCCAGCATTTT
CASSEARQNNQPQHF
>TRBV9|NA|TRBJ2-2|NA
TGTGCCAGCAGCGTAGCGACAGCTTCGCGGCGGGAGCTGTTTTTT
CASSVATASRRELFF
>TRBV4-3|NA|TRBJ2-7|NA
TGCGCCAGCAGCCAACAGGTCAGGAACTACGAGCAGTACTTC
CASSQQVRNYEQYF
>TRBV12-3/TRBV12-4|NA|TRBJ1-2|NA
TGTGCCAGCAGTTTTGGGACATTGAACGGCTACACCTTC
CASSFGTLNGYTF
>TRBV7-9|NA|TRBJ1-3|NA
TGTGCCAGCAGCTTTCCAGGAAACACCATATATTTT
CASSFPGNTIYF
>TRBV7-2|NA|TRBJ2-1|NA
TGTGCCAGCAGCCAACGACAGGGAGGAGACAATGAGCAGTTCTTC
CASSQRQGGDNEQFF
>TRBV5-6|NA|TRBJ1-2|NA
TGTGCCAGCAGCTTGGGACAGGCGATCTATGGCTACACCTTC
CASSLGQAIYGYTF
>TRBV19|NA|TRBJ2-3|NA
TGTGCCAGTAGTGCGGACTATTCAGATACGCAGTATTTT
CASSADYSDTQYF
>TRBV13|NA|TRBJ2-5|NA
TGTGCCAGCAGCTTAGAAGGCCAGGGACAAGAGACCCAGTACTTC
CASSLEGQGQETQYF
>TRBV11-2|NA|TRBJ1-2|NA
TGTGCCAGCAGCTTAGTTTACGGGGGTGAATATGGCTACACCTTC
CASSLVYGGEYGYTF
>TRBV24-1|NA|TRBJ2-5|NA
TGTGCCACCAGTGATTTTTTCAGGGGCGGAGAGACCCAGTACTTC
CATSDFFRGGETQYF
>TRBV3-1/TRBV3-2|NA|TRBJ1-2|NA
TGTGCCAGCAGCCAAGATCACGGGGGGCTCGATGGCTACACCTTC
CASSQDHGGLDGYTF
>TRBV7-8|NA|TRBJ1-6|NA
TGTGCCAGCAGCCCCCGGGGAGGTTTCTCCTATAATTCACCCCTCCACTTT
CASSPRGGFSYNSPLHF
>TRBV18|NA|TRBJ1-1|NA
TGTGCCAGCTCACCGGGGATCGAGGGATTGAACACTGAAGCTTTCTTT
CASSPGIEGLNTEAFF
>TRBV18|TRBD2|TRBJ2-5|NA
TGTGCCAGCTCGTTAAACGGGGGGGCCAATCAAGAGACCCAGTACTTC
CASSLNGGANQETQYF
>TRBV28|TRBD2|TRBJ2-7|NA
TGTGCCAGCAGTCTCACCCGGACTAGCGGGGGGGCCAAATCCTACGAGCAGTACTTC
CASSLTRTSGGAKSYEQYF
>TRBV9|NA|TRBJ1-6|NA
TGTGCCAGCAGCCCCTCGGCGGGGGGGAATTCACCCCTCCACTTT
CASSPSAGGNSPLHF
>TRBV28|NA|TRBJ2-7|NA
TGTGCCAGCAGCCCCCTGACATCGGGGGAGCAGTACTTC
CASSPLTSGEQYF
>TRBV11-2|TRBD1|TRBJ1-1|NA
TGTGCCAGCAGCCTCCAAAGGACAGGGTATATGAACACTGAAGCTTTCTTT
CASSLQRTGYMNTEAFF
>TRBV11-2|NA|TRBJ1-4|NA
TGTGCCAGCAGCTTAGCGCGGCCTACCTATACTATTGAAAAACTGTTTTTT
CASSLARPTYTIEKLFF
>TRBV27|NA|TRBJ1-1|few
TGTGCCAGCAGTCTCCTAAACAGGAACACTGAAGCTTTCTTT
CASSLLNRNTEAFF
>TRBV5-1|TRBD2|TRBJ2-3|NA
TGCGCCAGCAGCGCATTAGCGGGGAGCACAGATACGCAGTATTTT
CASSALAGSTDTQYF
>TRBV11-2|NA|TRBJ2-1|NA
TGTGCCAGCAGCTTAGCCCCAGGTAACACACATGAGCAGTTCTTC
CASSLAPGNTHEQFF
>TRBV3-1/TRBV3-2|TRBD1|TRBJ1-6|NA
TGTGCCAGCAGCCAGACGGGACAGGGTCGTTCACCCCTCCACTTT
CASSQTGQGRSPLHF
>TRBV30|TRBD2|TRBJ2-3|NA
TGTGCCTGGAGTGTAGCCCGGACTAGCGGTAGCACAGATACGCAGTATTTT
CAWSVARTSGSTDTQYF
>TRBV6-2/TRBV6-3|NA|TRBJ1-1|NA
TGTGCCAGCAGTTACTCGAGGGTACCATTGAACACTGAAGCTTTCTTT
CASSYSRVPLNTEAFF
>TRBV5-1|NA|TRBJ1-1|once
TGCGCCAGCAGATCCAAGCGGGGGGGCCAGAACACTGAAGCTTTCTTT
CASRSKRGGQNTEAFF
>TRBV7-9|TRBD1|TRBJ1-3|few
TGTGCCAGCAGCTCGACAGGGTTCTCTGGAAACACCATATATTTT
CASSSTGFSGNTIYF